This T cell receptor beta chain was sequenced in a study of blood T cell repertoires in COVID-19. Study overall: Italy, Spain and the United States were the sources of the convalescent and acute COVID-19 samples. Sources were T cells, B-cell-depleted T cells, or PBMCs; the material itself was cDNA or gDNA.

Authors' data handling: For nucleated cells, counts were estimated from reference gene primer amplification. The data were produced by immunoSEQ multiplex PCR, yet TCRdb's version contains in-frame clones alone and is incomplete. The D gene and trimming were derived from the DNA, and the V and J assignments and clone size from that table. The sample yields about 110,000 clones, 70% to 85% seen once. This clone was detected ten times or more. This CDR3 is built from 16 residues. Trimming left V 4 bases short and J 3 bases short, with 19 bases between. Germline CDR1 and CDR2: SEHNR and FQNEAQ (reference sequence).

The source material was peripheral blood. This sequence originates from a woman older than 75 with active or convalescent COVID-19. This chain uses TRBV7-9 with TRBJ2-7; possible D gene TRBD1, 6 bases. Here the CDR3 reads CASSSRDTGTGYEQYF. CDR3 bases: TGTGCCAGCAGCTCCAGGGACACCGGTACAGGCTACGAGCAGTACTTC.